This T cell receptor (beta chain) was identified during a study of blood T cell repertoires in COVID-19. Study-level background: Acute and convalescent COVID-19 samples came from the United States, Italy and Spain.

The repertoire was sequenced with immunoSEQ multiplex PCR; TCRdb's copy has only in-frame clones and lacks some. The table lists about 170,000 clones, 83% of them singletons. Cohorts were determined from participant-reported clinical history. Germline CDR1 SGHRS, CDR2 YFSETQ. This CDR3 is built from 14 residues. V was clipped by 0 bases and J by 4 bases, with 10 bases between them. The specimen sequenced was PBMCs or T cells enriched from blood (not recorded which). V usage is TRBV5-1 and J usage is TRBJ2-5; D unclear. The receptor was isolated from a woman in her 50s who had recovered from COVID-19. CDR3 in DNA: TGCGCCAGCAGCTTGGAGGAGCAGACAGAGACCCAGTACTTC. It encodes CASSLEEQTETQYF.